The source of this TCR beta chain is a study of a mutant IDH1 vaccine in newly diagnosed glioma. As for the study in general: Radiotherapy, temozolomide, or both had been given previously, and both were given to most. Points from the study as a whole: The occurrence of vaccine-induced immune responses was seen in over 90% of patients.

Time point given: baseline, week 1 (first vaccination visit). The treatment was: pre-vaccination baseline after standard-of-care therapy. The data were produced by immunoSEQ multiplex PCR, yet TCRdb's version contains in-frame clones alone and is incomplete. The sample has 70,000 or so clones, around 83% seen once. Note on this clone: The antigen is not known.

In germline, CDR1 is LNHNV, CDR2 YYDKDF (reference sequence). Trimming left V 8 bases short and J 10 bases short, with 32 bases between. The CDR3 totals 17 residues. This chain joins TRBV15 and TRBJ1-1; a weak D match, TRBD1 (6 bases). Sequences were derived from peripheral blood mononuclear cells (PBMCs), sampled from a glioma patient treated with radiotherapy, temozolomide or both. This TCR came from a woman under 30 with glioma. Some clones in this sample may be carry-over from other donors' samples. CDR3 nucleotide sequence: TGTGCCACCTCTCAGCAGGGGACGAACAAACGCCGGATCGGAGCTTTCTTT. This sequence encodes CATSQQGTNKRRIGAFF.